The clone carrying this T cell receptor (beta chain) came up many times. MiXCR, run by TCRdb on the 5' RACE reads, gives a single entry per CDR3 protein. The data show some 670,000 distinct CDR3 sequences, about 12% seen once. The ends were cut back, 0 bases at V and 2 bases at J, with 9 bases in the middle. The CDR3 is made up of 15 amino acids. Germline CDR1 SGHTA, CDR2 FQGNSA. The sample comes from a study of T cells after yellow fever vaccination. V and J are TRBV7-2 and TRBJ2-3; D is undetermined. The TCR originated in a man under 40 who received the YFV17D yellow fever vaccine. Here the sequenced sample was PBMCs, taken on the day of the yellow fever booster vaccination. The CDR3 sequence is CASSLAGGHTDTQYF. For the CDR3, the DNA is TGTGCCAGCAGCTTAGCAGGCGGTCACACAGATACGCAGTATTTT. Full variable domain (rest looked up from reference TRBV7-2 and TRBJ2-3): GAGVSQSPSNKVTEKGKDVELRCDPISGHTALYWYRQSLGQGLEFLIYFQGNSAPDKSGLPSDRFSAERTGGSVSTLTIQRTQQEDSAVYLCASSLAGGHTDTQYFGPGTRLTVL.